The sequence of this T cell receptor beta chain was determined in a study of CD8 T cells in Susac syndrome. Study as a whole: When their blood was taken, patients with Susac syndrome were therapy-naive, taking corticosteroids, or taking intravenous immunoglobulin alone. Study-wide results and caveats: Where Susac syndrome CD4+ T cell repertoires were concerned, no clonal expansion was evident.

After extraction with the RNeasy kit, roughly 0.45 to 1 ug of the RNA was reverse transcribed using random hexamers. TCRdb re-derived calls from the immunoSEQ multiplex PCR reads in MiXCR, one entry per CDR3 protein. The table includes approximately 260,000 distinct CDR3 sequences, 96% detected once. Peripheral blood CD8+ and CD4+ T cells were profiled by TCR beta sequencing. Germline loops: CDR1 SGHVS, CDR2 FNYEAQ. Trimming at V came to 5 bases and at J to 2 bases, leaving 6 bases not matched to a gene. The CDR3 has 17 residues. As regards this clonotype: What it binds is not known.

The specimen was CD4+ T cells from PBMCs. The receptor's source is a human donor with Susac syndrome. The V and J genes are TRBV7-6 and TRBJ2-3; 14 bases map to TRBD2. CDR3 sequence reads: CASSPRGLAGDTDTQYF. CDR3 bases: TGTGCCAGCAGCCCGAGGGGACTAGCGGGGGACACAGATACGCAGTATTTT.